One sample yielded the 13 T cell receptor beta chains listed below, sequenced in a study of blood T cell repertoires in COVID-19. Profiled with immunoSEQ multiplex PCR; TCRdb holds only in-frame clones, not every one. The top ten clones hold more than 9.5% of a sample with 150,000 to 200,000 clones, 75% to 85% of them seen once. Sequencing was performed on peripheral blood. Receptors originate from a woman between 40 and 50 years old with COVID-19, enrolled during active disease.

This chain links TRBV2 with TRBJ1-2; maybe TRBD1 (5 bases). Germline V gene data show CDR1 as SNHLY and CDR2 as FYNNEI. This CDR3 region has 14 residues. Trimming removed 5 bases at V and 3 bases at J, with 13 bases between. CDR3 DNA sequence: TGTGCCAGCAGTATAAGGGAGGGGTACTATGGCTACACCTTC. The encoded protein is CASSIREGYYGYTF.

This chain connects TRBV4-2 to TRBJ2-6, with TRBD2 as a possible D gene (5 bases). Trimming cost V 4 bases and J 0 bases, with 7 bases left between them. Germline V gene sequence: CDR1 LGHNA, CDR2 YNFKEQ. This CDR3 spans 15 amino acids. The CDR3 region has the DNA TGTGCCAGCAGCCGAGGGAACTCTGGGGCCAACGTCCTGACTTTC. This gives the protein CASSRGNSGANVLTF.

J is TRBJ2-3 and V is TRBV2; tentatively, D is TRBD2 (6 bases). CDR1 is SNHLY, CDR2 FYNNEI, per germline. Deletions cut 2 bases from V and 6 bases from J, with 12 bases between. This CDR3 comprises 14 residues. This CDR3 is CASSEWGVGDTQYF. The CDR3 nucleotides are TGTGCCAGCAGTGAATGGGGGGTAGGTGATACGCAGTATTTT.

The chain employs TRBV19 and TRBJ1-2; 12 bases line up with TRBD1. Germline CDR1 LNHDA, CDR2 SQIVND (reference sequence). The CDR3 is 15 amino acids. With 7 bases clipped from V and 8 bases from J, the junction kept 11 bases outside the gene matches. CDR3 region: CASNFGGQGAGGYTF. In nucleotides, the CDR3 is TGTGCCAGTAACTTCGGGGGACAGGGGGCTGGAGGCTACACCTTC. Full variable domain (remainder filled in from reference TRBV19 and TRBJ1-2): DGGITQSPKYLFRKEGQNVTLSCEQNLNHDAMYWYRQDPGQGLRLIYYSQIVNDFQKGDIAEGYSVSREKKESFPLTVTSAQKNPTAFYLCASNFGGQGAGGYTFGSGTRLTVV.

The chain links TRBV2 to TRBJ1-1, with 8 bases that match TRBD1. Germline V lookup: CDR1 SNHLY, CDR2 FYNNEI. This CDR3 has 15 amino acids. Trimming removed 1 base from V and 7 bases from J; junction bases left unmatched: 8. CDR3 in amino acids: CASSEGTQGDVEAFF. The DNA of the CDR3 is TGTGCCAGCAGTGAAGGGACACAGGGGGATGTTGAAGCTTTCTTT.

V is TRBV7-9 and J is TRBJ2-2; D is unclear. Trimming removed 5 bases from V and 5 bases from J, with 3 bases in between. The CDR3 is 11 amino acids. Germline V gene sequence: CDR1 SEHNR, CDR2 FQNEAQ (reference sequence). CDR3 protein: CASSRTGELFF. CDR3 DNA: TGTGCCAGCAGCCGTACCGGGGAGCTGTTTTTT. The variable domain in full, with the rest retrieved from reference TRBV7-9 and TRBJ2-2, is DTGVSQNPRHKITKRGQNVTFRCDPISEHNRLYWYRQTLGQGPEFLTYFQNEAQLEKSRLLSDRFSAERPKGSFSTLEIQRTEQGDSAMYLCASSRTGELFFGEGSRLTVL.

The rearrangement joins TRBV30 to TRBJ1-2, with unresolved D. The V gene's germline CDR1 is GTSNPN and CDR2 SVGIG (reference sequence). The V end lost 1 base, the J end lost 2 bases, and 14 bases lay between the germline ends. This CDR3 is built from 15 residues. The CDR3 spells CAWSGSWAANYGYTF. The CDR3 bases are TGTGCCTGGAGTGGATCCTGGGCCGCAAACTATGGCTACACCTTC.

This chain joins TRBV30 and TRBJ1-3, with 7 bases fitting TRBD1. CDR3 length: 13 residues. V lost 3 bases to trimming and J lost 5 bases; unmatched junction nucleotides: 4. The germline V gene encodes CDR1 GTSNPN and CDR2 SVGIG (reference sequence). The CDR3 sequence: CAWRTGLRNTIYF. The CDR3 DNA reads TGTGCCTGGAGGACAGGGTTAAGAAACACCATATATTTT.

This clone was counted once. The genes are TRBV13 and TRBJ2-4, with 13 bases lining up with TRBD2. V lost 4 bases and J lost 11; bases outside the gene matches: 5. The CDR3 sequence is 14 residues long. CDR1 is PRHDT and CDR2 is FYEKMQ in the germline V gene (reference sequence). CDR3 sequence reads: CASSSLTSGGVQYF. DNA for the CDR3: TGTGCCAGCAGCTCATTAACTAGCGGGGGGGTTCAGTACTTC.

The rearrangement uses TRBV20-1 and TRBJ2-3; the D gene is possibly TRBD1 (5 bases). The CDR3 extends over 14 amino acids. Germline CDR1 is DFQATT and CDR2 is SNEGSKA (reference sequence). V lost 6 bases to trimming and J lost 1 base, with 14 bases between them. Written as DNA, the CDR3 is TGCAGTGCAAGTTACAGGATCCGCACAGATACGCAGTATTTT. Residues: CSASYRIRTDTQYF.

The chain is built from TRBV19 and TRBJ2-1, with 12 bases identical to TRBD2. V dropped 5 bases and J dropped 4; count of bases not matched to a gene: 12. CDR1 is LNHDA, CDR2 SQIVND, per germline (reference sequence). There are 18 residues in the CDR3. The CDR3 is CASSPLAGGPVGYNEQFF. Written as DNA, the CDR3 is TGTGCCAGTAGTCCGCTAGCGGGAGGGCCGGTAGGTTACAATGAGCAGTTCTTC.

The genes are TRBV19 and TRBJ1-6, with a possible D match to TRBD1 (5 bases). The CDR3 totals 14 residues. The ends were cut back, 7 bases at V and 7 bases at J, with 14 bases in the middle. From germline, CDR1 is LNHDA and CDR2 SQIVND (reference sequence). The chain's CDR3 is CASNYLQANSPLHF. CDR3 sequence (DNA): TGTGCCAGTAATTATCTACAGGCGAATTCACCCCTCCACTTT.

The chain is built from TRBV30 and TRBJ1-5; D unresolved. Trimming left V 1 base short and J 2 bases short, with 18 bases between. CDR3 size: 17 residues. Per germline, CDR1 GTSNPN and CDR2 SVGIG (reference sequence). The CDR3 protein is CAWSALTRVLGNQPQHF. The CDR3 DNA sequence: TGTGCCTGGAGTGCGCTCACCCGGGTCCTTGGCAATCAGCCCCAGCATTTT. The entire variable domain, with the rest obtained from reference TRBV30 and TRBJ1-5, is as follows: SQTIHQWPATLVQPVGSPLSLECTVEGTSNPNLYWYRQAAGRGLQLLFYSVGIGQISSEVPQNLSASRPQDRQFILSSKKLLLSDSGFYLCAWSALTRVLGNQPQHFGDGTRLSIL.